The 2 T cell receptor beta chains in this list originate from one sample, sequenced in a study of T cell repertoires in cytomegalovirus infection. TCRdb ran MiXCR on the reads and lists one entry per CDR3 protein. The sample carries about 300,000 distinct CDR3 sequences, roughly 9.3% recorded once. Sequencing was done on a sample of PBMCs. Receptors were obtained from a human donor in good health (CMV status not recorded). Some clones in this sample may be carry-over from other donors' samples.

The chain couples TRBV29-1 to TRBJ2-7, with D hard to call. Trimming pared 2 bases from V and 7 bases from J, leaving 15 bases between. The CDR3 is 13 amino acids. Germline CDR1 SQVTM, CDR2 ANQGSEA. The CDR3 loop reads CSVEQDHGREQYF. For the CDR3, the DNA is TGCAGCGTTGAACAGGACCACGGTCGGGAGCAGTACTTC.

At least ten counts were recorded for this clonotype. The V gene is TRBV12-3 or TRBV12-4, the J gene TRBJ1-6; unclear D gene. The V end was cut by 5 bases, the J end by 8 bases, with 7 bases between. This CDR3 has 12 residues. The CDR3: CASSQEYSPLHF. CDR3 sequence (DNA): TGTGCCAGCAGTCAAGAATATTCACCCCTCCACTTT.